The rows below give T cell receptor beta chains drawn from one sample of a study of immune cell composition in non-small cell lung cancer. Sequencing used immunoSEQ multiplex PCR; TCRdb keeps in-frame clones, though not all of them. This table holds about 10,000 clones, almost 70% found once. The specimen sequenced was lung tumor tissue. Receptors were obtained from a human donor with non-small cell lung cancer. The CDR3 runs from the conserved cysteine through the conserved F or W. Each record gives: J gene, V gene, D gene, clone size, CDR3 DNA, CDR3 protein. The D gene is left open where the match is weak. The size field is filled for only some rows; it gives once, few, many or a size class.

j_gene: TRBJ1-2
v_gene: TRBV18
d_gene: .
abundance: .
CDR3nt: TGTGCCAGCTCACCACAGGGAAACTATGGCTACACCTTC
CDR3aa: CASSPQGNYGYTF

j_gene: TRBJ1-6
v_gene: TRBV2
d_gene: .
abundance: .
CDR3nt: TGTGCCAGCAGTGAAAGAGGATATAATTCACCCCTCCACTTT
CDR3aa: CASSERGYNSPLHF

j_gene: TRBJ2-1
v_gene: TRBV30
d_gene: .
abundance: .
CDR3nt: TGTGCCTGGAGTCCGGGACGCCTGAGCTCCTACAATGAGCAGTTCTTC
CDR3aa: CAWSPGRLSSYNEQFF

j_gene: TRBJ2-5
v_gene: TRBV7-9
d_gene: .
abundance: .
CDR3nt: TGTGCCAGCAGCTTATTGGCGGGCTCCGAGACCCAGTACTTC
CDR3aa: CASSLLAGSETQYF

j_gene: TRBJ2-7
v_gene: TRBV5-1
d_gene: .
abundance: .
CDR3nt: TGCGCCAGCAGCGACACCAACGAGCAGTACTTC
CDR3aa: CASSDTNEQYF

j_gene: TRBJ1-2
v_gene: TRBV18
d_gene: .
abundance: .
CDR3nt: TGTGCCAGCTCACCAGGAACAGATGCTGGCTACACCTTC
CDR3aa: CASSPGTDAGYTF

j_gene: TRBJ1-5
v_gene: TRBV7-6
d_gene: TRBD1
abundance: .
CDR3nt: TGTGCCAGCAGCTCGAGGACAGGGAGCAATCAGCCCCAGCATTTT
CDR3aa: CASSSRTGSNQPQHF

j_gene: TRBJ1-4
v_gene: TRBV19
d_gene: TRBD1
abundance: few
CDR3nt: TGTGCCAGTAGTATAGAGGGCCGGGACAGTAAACTGTTTTTT
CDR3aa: CASSIEGRDSKLFF

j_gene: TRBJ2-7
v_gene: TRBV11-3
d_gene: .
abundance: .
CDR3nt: TGTGCCAGCAGCCAGGGTGGACACTTCTACGAGCAGTACTTC
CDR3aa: CASSQGGHFYEQYF

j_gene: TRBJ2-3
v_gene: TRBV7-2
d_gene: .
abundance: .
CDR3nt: TGTGCCAGCAGCTTGAATATCTTGGCTACTAGCACAGATACGCAGTATTTT
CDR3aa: CASSLNILATSTDTQYF

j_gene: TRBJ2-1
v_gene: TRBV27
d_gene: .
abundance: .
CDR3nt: TGTGCCAGCAGCTCTAGGACAGTCTTCTACAATGAGCAGTTCTTC
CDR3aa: CASSSRTVFYNEQFF

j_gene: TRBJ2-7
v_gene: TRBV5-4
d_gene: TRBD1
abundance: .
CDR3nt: TGTGCCAGCAGCCAAGGACAGGGGATTAACGAGCAGTACTTC
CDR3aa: CASSQGQGINEQYF

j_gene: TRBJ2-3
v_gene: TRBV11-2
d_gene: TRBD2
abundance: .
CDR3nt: TGTGCCAGCAGCTTAGGGTTTAGCGGGGGACCCACAGATACGCAGTATTTT
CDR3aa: CASSLGFSGGPTDTQYF

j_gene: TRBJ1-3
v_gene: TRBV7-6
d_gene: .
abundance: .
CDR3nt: TGTGCCAGCAGCTTAACTTCTGGAAACACCATATATTTT
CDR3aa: CASSLTSGNTIYF

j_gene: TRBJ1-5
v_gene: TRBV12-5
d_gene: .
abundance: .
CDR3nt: TGTGCTAGTGGTTTGTGGGCGGGGTATTATAGCAATCAGCCCCAGCATTTT
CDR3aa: CASGLWAGYYSNQPQHF

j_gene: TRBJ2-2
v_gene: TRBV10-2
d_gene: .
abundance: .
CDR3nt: TGCGCCAGCAGACAGGGAAGTAGCACCGGGGAGCTGTTTTTT
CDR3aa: CASRQGSSTGELFF

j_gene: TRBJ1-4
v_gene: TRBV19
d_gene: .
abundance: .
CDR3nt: TGTGCCAGTAGTACCCGGACAAATGAAAAACTGTTTTTT
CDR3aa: CASSTRTNEKLFF

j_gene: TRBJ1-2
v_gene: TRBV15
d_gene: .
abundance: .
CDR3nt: TGTGCCACCAGCAGCCCCGTGCGGGCAGCCAATGGCTACACCTTC
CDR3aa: CATSSPVRAANGYTF

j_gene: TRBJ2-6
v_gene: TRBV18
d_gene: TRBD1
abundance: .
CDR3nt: TGTGCCAGCTCACCACGGATGACAGGGGGCTCTGGGGCCAACGTCCTGACTTTC
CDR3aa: CASSPRMTGGSGANVLTF

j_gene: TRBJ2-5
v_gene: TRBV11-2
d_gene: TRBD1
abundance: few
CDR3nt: TGTGCCAGCAGCCGAGGGCCAGGGGGCGCTGAGACCCAGTACTTC
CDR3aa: CASSRGPGGAETQYF

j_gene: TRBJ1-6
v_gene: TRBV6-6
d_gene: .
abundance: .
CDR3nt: TGTGCCAGCAGCCCCAACGGGGGTTCATCACCCCTCCACTTT
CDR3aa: CASSPNGGSSPLHF

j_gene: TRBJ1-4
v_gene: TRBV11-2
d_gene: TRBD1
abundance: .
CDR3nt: TGTGCCAGCAGCGCACAGGGGTTGGGAGAAAAACTGTTTTTT
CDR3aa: CASSAQGLGEKLFF

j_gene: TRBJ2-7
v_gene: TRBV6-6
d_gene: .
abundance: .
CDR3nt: TGTGCCAGCAGTTACCCGCCTGCATACGAGCAGTACTTC
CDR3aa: CASSYPPAYEQYF

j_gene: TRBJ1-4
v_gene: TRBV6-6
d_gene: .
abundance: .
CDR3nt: TGTGCCAGCAGTTCAACAGGGTCCGCAACTAATGAAAAACTGTTTTTT
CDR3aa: CASSSTGSATNEKLFF

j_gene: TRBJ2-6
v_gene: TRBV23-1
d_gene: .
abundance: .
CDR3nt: TGCGCCAGCAGTGACAGTCAACAAAGTCGGGCCAACGTCCTGACTTTC
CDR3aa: CASSDSQQSRANVLTF

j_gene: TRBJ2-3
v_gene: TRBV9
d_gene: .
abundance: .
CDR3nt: TGTGCCAGCAGCCCGGGGCTTGGCACAGATACGCAGTATTTT
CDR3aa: CASSPGLGTDTQYF

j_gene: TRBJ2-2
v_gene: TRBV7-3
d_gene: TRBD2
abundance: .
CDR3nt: TGTGCCAGCAGCTTAGGGACTAGCGTAGTTTCCGGGGAGCTGTTTTTT
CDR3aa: CASSLGTSVVSGELFF

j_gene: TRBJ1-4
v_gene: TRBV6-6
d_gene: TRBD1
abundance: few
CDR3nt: TGTGCCAGCAGCCAGAGCTCAGGGGGCGCAAAAGAAAAACTGTTTTTT
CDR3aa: CASSQSSGGAKEKLFF

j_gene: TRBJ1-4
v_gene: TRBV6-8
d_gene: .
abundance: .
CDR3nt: TGTGCCAGCAGGGGGAATGAAAAACTGTTTTTT
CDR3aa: CASRGNEKLFF

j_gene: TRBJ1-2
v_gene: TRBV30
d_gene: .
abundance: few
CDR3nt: TGTGCCTGGAGGGGACCCACCTATGGCTACACCTTC
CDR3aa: CAWRGPTYGYTF

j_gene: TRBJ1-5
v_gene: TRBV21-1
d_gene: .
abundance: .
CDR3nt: TGTGCCAGCAGCAAAGAGGTGACATCAATAAATCGTGGCCATCAGCCCCAGCATTTT
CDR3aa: CASSKEVTSINRGHQPQHF

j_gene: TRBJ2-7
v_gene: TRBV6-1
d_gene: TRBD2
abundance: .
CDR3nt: TGTGCCAGTGGACTCGGGGGGGGGCTCTCCTACGAGCAGTACTTC
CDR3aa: CASGLGGGLSYEQYF

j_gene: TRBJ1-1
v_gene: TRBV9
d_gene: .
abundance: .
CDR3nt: TGTGCCAGCAGCGTAAGGGCTTCAGCACGCATGAACACTGAAGCTTTCTTT
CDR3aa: CASSVRASARMNTEAFF

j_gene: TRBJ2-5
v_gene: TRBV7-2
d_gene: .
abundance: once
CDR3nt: TGTGCCAGCAGCTTAGCGCGCGAAGCGGGGACCCAGTACTTC
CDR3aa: CASSLAREAGTQYF

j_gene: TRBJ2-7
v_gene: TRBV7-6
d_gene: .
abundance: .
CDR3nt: TGTGCCAGCAGCTTAGGACCCCCGGGGGACTACGAGCAGTACTTC
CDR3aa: CASSLGPPGDYEQYF

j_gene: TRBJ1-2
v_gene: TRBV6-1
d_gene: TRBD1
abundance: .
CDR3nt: TGTGCCAGCAGTAAAGACAGGGAATATGGCTACACCTTC
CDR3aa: CASSKDREYGYTF

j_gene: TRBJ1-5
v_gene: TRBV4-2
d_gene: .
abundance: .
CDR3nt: TGTGCCAGCAGCCAAGGGGGGGGCGATAGCAATCAGCCCCAGCATTTT
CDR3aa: CASSQGGGDSNQPQHF

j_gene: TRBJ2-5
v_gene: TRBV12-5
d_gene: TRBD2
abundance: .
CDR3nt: TGTGCTAGTGGTTTGGTTCGGGGACTAGCGGGGTCGAAGGAGGAGACCCAGTACTTC
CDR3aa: CASGLVRGLAGSKEETQYF

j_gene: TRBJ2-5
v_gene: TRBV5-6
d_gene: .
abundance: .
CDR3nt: TGTGCCAGCCGCGCCGTTGGGGTCCTCCAAGAGACCCAGTACTTC
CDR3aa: CASRAVGVLQETQYF

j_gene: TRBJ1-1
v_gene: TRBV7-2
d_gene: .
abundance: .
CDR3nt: TGTGCCAGCAGCCAGGCCGGGGCTATGAAAGAAGCTTTCTTT
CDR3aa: CASSQAGAMKEAFF

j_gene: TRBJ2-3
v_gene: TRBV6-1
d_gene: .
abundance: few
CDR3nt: TGTGCCAGCAGACCGCCTAGCGATACGCAGTATTTT
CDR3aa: CASRPPSDTQYF

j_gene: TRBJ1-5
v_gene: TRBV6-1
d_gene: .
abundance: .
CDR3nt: TGTGCCAGCAGTGCGACGGTTAGCAATCAGCCCCAGCATTTT
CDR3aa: CASSATVSNQPQHF

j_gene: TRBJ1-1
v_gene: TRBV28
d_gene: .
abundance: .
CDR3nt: TGTGCCAGCAGTTTATATCAGGGGTCGAACACTGAAGCTTTCTTT
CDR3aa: CASSLYQGSNTEAFF

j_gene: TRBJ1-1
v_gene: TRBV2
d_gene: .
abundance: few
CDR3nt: TGTGCCAGCAGTGATTGGGGTACGATGAACACTGAAGCTTTCTTT
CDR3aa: CASSDWGTMNTEAFF

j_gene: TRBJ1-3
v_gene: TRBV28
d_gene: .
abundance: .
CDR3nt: TGTGCCAGCAGTTCGCCCGGACCGAACTCTGGAAACACCATATATTTT
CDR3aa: CASSSPGPNSGNTIYF

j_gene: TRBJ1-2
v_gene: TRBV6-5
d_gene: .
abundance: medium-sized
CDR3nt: TGTGCCAGCAGCCCCGGACAGTTCTATGGCTACACCTTC
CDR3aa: CASSPGQFYGYTF

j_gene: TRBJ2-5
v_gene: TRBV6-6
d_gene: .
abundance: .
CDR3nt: TGTGCCAGCAGTTACTCTCGGGGACCCTGGGAGACCCAGTACTTC
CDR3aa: CASSYSRGPWETQYF

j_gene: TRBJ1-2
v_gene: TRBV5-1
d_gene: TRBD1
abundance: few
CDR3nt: TGCGCCAGCAGCTTGCCACCGACAGGGTTTGGAGGCTACACCTTC
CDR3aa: CASSLPPTGFGGYTF

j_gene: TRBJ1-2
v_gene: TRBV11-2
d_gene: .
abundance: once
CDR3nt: TGTGCCAGCAGCTTAGTATACAGTAACTATGGCTACACCTTC
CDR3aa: CASSLVYSNYGYTF

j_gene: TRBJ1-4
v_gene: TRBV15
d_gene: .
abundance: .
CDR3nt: TGTGCCACCAGCAGAGATCGTAACGAAAAACTGTTTTTT
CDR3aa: CATSRDRNEKLFF

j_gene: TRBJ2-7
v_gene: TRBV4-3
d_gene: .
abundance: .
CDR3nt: TGCGCCAGCAGCCAAGGGCCCAGGGAGTACGAGCAGTACTTC
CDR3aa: CASSQGPREYEQYF

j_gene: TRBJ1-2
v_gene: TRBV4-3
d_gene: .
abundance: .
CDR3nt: TGCGCCAGCAGCCAAAATGCGCTGGGTGACTATGGCTACACCTTC
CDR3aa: CASSQNALGDYGYTF

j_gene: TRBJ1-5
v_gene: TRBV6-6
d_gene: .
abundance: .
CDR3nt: TGTGCCAGCAGTTCCTCCGGGGGGTTCAATCAGCCCCAGCATTTT
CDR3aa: CASSSSGGFNQPQHF

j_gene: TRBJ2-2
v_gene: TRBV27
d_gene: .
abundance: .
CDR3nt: TGTGCCAGCAGTTTTATTCAGAACACCGGGGAGCTGTTTTTT
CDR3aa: CASSFIQNTGELFF

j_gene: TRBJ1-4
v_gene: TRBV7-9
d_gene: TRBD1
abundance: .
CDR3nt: TGTGCCAGCAGCTTAGGAGGGGGCTGGATTGCAACTAATGAAAAACTGTTTTTT
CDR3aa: CASSLGGGWIATNEKLFF

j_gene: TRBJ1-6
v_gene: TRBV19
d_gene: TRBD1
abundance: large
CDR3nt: TGTGCCAGTAGTAGACGGGACAGCAGGGAGTCACCCCTCCACTTT
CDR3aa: CASSRRDSRESPLHF

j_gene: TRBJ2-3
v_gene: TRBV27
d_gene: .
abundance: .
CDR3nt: TGTGCCAGCATGTTTAACGGGGTAGTCACAGATACGCAGTATTTT
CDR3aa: CASMFNGVVTDTQYF

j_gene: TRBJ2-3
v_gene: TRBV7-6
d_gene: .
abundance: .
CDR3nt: TGTGCCAGCAGCCCGACTAGGTCAGATACGCAGTATTTT
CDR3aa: CASSPTRSDTQYF

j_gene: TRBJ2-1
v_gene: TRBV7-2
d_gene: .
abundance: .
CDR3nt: TGTGCCAGCAGCAGCGACAGACTCAATGAGCAGTTCTTC
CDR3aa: CASSSDRLNEQFF